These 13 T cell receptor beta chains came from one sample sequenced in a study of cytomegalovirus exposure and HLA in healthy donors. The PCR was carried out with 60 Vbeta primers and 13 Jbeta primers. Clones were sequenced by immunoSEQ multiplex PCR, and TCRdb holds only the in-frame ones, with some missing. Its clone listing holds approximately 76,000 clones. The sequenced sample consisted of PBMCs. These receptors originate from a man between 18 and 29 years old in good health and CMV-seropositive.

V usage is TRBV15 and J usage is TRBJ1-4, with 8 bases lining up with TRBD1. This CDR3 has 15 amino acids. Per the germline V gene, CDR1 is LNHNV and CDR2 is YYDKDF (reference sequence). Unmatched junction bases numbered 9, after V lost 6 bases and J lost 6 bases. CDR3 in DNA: TGTGCCACCAGAGCTGCAGGGGGCAGAGATGAAAAACTGTTTTTT. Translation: CATRAAGGRDEKLFF.

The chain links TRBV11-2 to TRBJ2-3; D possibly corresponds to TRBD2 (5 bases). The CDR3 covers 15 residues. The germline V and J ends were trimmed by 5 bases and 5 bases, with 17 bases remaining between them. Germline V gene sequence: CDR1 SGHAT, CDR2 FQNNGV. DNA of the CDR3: TGTGCCAGCAGCCCTCGGGGTAGCGCTAGAGATACGCAGTATTTT. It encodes CASSPRGSARDTQYF.

The CDR3 bases are TGTGCCAGCAGTGATAGCGGCTCGGCCCAGCATTTT. Translating it yields CASSDSGSAQHF. The chain employs TRBV2 and TRBJ1-5; D unresolved. This CDR3 region has 12 residues. Germline values: CDR1 SNHLY, CDR2 FYNNEI. V lost 3 bases to trimming and J lost 11 bases, with 11 bases between them.

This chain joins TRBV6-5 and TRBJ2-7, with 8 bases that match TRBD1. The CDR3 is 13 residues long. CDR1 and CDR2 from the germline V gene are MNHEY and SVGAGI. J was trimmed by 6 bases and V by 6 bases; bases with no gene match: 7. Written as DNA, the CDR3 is TGTGCCAGCAGAGACAGGGGAGTAGGCGAGCAGTACTTC. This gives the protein CASRDRGVGEQYF.

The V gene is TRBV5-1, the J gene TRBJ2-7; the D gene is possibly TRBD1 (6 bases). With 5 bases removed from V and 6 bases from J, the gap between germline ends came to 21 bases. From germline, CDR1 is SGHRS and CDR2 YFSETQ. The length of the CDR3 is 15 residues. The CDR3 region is CASSLPTLNRAEQYF. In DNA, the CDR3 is TGCGCCAGCAGTCTCCCTACCTTGAACAGGGCCGAGCAGTACTTC.

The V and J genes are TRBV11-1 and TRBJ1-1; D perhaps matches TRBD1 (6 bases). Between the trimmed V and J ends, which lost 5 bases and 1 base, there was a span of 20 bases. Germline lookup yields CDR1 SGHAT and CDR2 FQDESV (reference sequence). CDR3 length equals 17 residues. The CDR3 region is CASSLMVQDSRNTEAFF. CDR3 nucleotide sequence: TGTGCCAGCAGCCTAATGGTCCAGGACAGCCGGAACACTGAAGCTTTCTTT.

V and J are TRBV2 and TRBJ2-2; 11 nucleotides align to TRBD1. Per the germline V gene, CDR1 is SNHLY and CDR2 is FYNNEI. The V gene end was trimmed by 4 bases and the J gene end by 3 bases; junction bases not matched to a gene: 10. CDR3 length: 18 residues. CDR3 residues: CASSVPTWGQGDTGELFF. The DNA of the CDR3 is TGTGCCAGCAGTGTCCCAACGTGGGGACAGGGGGACACCGGGGAGCTGTTTTTT.

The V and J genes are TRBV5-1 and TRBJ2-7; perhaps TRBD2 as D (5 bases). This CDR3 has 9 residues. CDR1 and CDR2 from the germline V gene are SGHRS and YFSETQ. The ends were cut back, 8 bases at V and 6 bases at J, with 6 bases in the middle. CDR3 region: CARRAEQYF. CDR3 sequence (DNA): TGCGCCAGGAGGGCCGAGCAGTACTTC.

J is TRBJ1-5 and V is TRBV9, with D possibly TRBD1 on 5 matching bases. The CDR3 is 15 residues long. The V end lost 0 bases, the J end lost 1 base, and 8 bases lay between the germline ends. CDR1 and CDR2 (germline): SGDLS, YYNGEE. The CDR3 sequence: CASSVDGQSNQPQHF. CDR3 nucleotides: TGTGCCAGCAGCGTAGATGGACAAAGCAATCAGCCCCAGCATTTT.

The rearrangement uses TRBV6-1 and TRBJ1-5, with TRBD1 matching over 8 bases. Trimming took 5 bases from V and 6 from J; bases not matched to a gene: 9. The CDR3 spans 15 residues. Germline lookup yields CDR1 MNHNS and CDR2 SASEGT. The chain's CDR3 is CASSPGAGGIQPQHF. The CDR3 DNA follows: TGTGCCAGCAGTCCGGGGGCAGGGGGCATTCAGCCCCAGCATTTT.

CDR3 residues: CASSPPGFPPYEQYF. CDR3 nucleotide sequence: TGTGCCAGCAGCCCCCCGGGGTTCCCCCCATACGAGCAGTACTTC. The chain is built from TRBV7-9 and TRBJ2-7, with D possibly matching TRBD2 (5 bases). CDR1 is SEHNR, CDR2 FQNEAQ, per germline (reference sequence). The V end was cut by 5 bases, the J end by 4 bases, with 18 bases between. The CDR3 sequence is 15 residues long.

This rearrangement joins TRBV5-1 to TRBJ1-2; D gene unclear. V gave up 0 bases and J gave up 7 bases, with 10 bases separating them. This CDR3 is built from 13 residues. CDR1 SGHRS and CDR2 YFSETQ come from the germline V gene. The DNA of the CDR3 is TGCGCCAGCAGCTTGGGGCAGGCTCGTGGCTACACCTTC. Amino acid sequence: CASSLGQARGYTF.

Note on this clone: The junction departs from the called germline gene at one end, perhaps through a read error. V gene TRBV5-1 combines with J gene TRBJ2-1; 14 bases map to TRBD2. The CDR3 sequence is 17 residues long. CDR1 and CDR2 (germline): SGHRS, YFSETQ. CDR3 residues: CASSSGTSGGSDNEQFF. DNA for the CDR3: TGCGCCAGCAGCTCGGGGACTAGCGGGGGCTCCGACAATGAGCAGTTCTTC.